What follows are 15 T cell receptor beta chains derived from one specimen sequenced in a study of cytotoxic CD8 clonotypes in ibrutinib-treated CLL (dated by TCRdb to about 2021). Libraries were built with the immunoSEQ multiplex PCR assay. What TCRdb holds here is the immuneACCESS table cut down to in-frame rearrangements. Part of the clones is not present; checked against another copy, under half of the missing clones reflect an unresolved V gene, and the others are unexplained. Across this sample there are over 250,000 clones, with 60% to 80% seen only once. Approximately 5.1% of the sample rests with the top ten. The intended sense of this specimen's time point label: progressive disease on ibrutinib. Sequencing used PBMCs, obtained at disease progression, from a patient treated with ibrutinib. The receptors were gathered from a human donor with chronic lymphocytic leukemia.

The genes are TRBV6-4 and TRBJ2-2; 8 nucleotides agree with TRBD1. Germline V gene sequence: CDR1 MRHNA, CDR2 SNTAGT. CDR3 length: 18 amino acids. The trim removed 6 bases at V and 2 bases at J, leaving 14 bases unmatched. The CDR3 protein is CASSISRFAGGNTGELFF. The DNA for the CDR3 is TGTGCCAGCAGCATCTCCAGGTTTGCAGGGGGCAACACCGGGGAGCTGTTTTTT.

The CDR3 DNA sequence: TGTGCCATCAGTGGTCAGGGGGCTAGTGGCTACACCTTC. It is translated as CAISGQGASGYTF. This rearrangement joins TRBV10-3 to TRBJ1-2; TRBD1 aligns across 8 bases. The germline gives CDR1 ENHRY, CDR2 SYGVKD. The CDR3 has 13 amino acids. The trim removed 4 bases at V and 7 bases at J, leaving 5 bases unmatched.

V usage is TRBV7-8 and J usage is TRBJ1-1; D is uncertain. The CDR3 covers 15 residues. Germline V gene data show CDR1 as SGHVS and CDR2 as FQNEAQ. V was cut by 4 bases and J by 1 base, with 13 bases left in between. The CDR3 coding sequence is TGTGCCAGCAGCTCCGAAAGATATACGAACACTGAAGCTTTCTTT. It encodes CASSSERYTNTEAFF. Variable domain in full (rest from reference TRBV7-8 and TRBJ1-1): GAGVSQSPRYKVAKRGQDVALRCDPISGHVSLFWYQQALGQGPEFLTYFQNEAQLDKSGLPSDRFFAERPEGSVSTLKIQRTQQEDSAVYLCASSSERYTNTEAFFGQGTRLTVV.

This chain links TRBV6-5 with TRBJ1-2; TRBD1 might be the D (5 bases). This CDR3 is built from 15 residues. Trimming stripped 6 bases from V and 0 bases from J, with 14 bases between. Looked up from germline, CDR1 is MNHEY and CDR2 is SVGAGI. The CDR3 DNA reads as TGTGCCAGCAGACCTACAGGTCCTACTAACTATGGCTACACCTTC. It encodes CASRPTGPTNYGYTF.

Here the CDR3 reads CAISLIGTGNYEQYF. Here the CDR3 DNA reads TGTGCCATCAGTTTAATCGGGACAGGAAACTACGAGCAGTACTTC. The chain couples TRBV10-3 to TRBJ2-7; the match to TRBD1 covers 8 bases. This CDR3 spans 15 amino acids. CDR1 and CDR2 (germline): ENHRY, SYGVKD. V shed 5 bases, J shed 3 bases, and the junction held 9 bases outside the gene matches.

The rearrangement links TRBV27 to TRBJ1-1; D gene unclear. CDR1 MNHEY and CDR2 SMNVEV come from the germline V gene (reference sequence). The V and J ends lost 5 bases and 1 base respectively, with 11 bases between them. The CDR3 extends over 14 amino acids. The CDR3 DNA sequence: TGTGCCAGCAGTAGTCTAGGGAGGAACACTGAAGCTTTCTTT. This codes for CASSSLGRNTEAFF.

The rearrangement uses TRBV10-3 and TRBJ2-7; 8 nucleotides align to TRBD2. Germline loops: CDR1 ENHRY, CDR2 SYGVKD. V lost 2 bases to trimming and J lost 6 bases; unmatched junction nucleotides: 9. This CDR3 has 15 amino acids. The CDR3 here is CAISETSGGLGEQYF. The CDR3 DNA reads TGTGCCATCAGTGAGACTAGCGGAGGGTTAGGCGAGCAGTACTTC.

CDR3 sequence (DNA): TGTGCCAGCAGTTTGGGACTACCGGTCTCCTACGAGCAGTACTTC. Protein sequence: CASSLGLPVSYEQYF. The chain employs TRBV28 and TRBJ2-7, with TRBD2 identical over 7 bases. Germline CDR1 MDHEN, CDR2 SYDVKM. Trimming took 3 bases from V and 0 from J; bases not matched to a gene: 5. The CDR3 has 15 amino acids.

The CDR3 here is CASSPGVGNTIYF. CDR3 nucleotides: TGTGCCAGCAGCCCCGGGGTGGGCAACACCATATATTTT. The J gene is TRBJ1-3, the V gene TRBV9; D is undetermined. The CDR3 runs 13 residues. The V gene's germline CDR1 is SGDLS and CDR2 YYNGEE. Between the trimmed V and J ends, which lost 4 bases and 7 bases, there was a span of 12 bases.

The chain has TRBV27 and TRBJ2-1; 7 bases line up with TRBD1. Germline V lookup: CDR1 MNHEY, CDR2 SMNVEV (reference sequence). The ends lost 6 bases at V and 7 bases at J; junction bases unmatched: 6. This CDR3 region has 13 residues. CDR3 region: CASRTGLKNEQFF. The CDR3 bases are TGTGCCAGCAGGACAGGGTTAAAGAATGAGCAGTTCTTC.

This clone has only a few counts. This chain connects TRBV5-1 to TRBJ2-3; 8 bases agree with TRBD2. The junction had 12 bases not matched to a gene; V was cut back by 1 base and J by 2 bases. The CDR3 contains 18 residues. Germline assignment: CDR1 SGHRS and CDR2 YFSETQ. In DNA, the CDR3 is TGCGCCAGCAGCTTGAACGGGAGGGCCACTAGAGACACAGATACGCAGTATTTT. Translated, it gives CASSLNGRATRDTDTQYF.

The gene calls are TRBV9 and TRBJ1-2; a weak D match, TRBD1 (5 bases). Per germline, CDR1 SGDLS and CDR2 YYNGEE. V lost 0 bases and J lost 4, with 10 bases in between. This CDR3 region has 14 residues. The CDR3 region has the DNA TGTGCCAGCAGCGTAGCTACAGGTACCTATGGCTACACCTTC. Its protein product is CASSVATGTYGYTF.

The chain carries TRBV15 and TRBJ1-2; 7 bases are shared with TRBD1. With 5 bases clipped from V and 0 bases from J, the junction kept 3 bases outside the gene matches. The CDR3 consists of 14 residues. CDR1 is LNHNV and CDR2 is YYDKDF in the germline V gene (reference sequence). The CDR3 is CATSSTGANYGYTF. The CDR3 coding sequence is TGTGCCACCAGCTCAACAGGGGCTAACTATGGCTACACCTTC. The complete variable domain, with remaining parts taken from reference TRBV15 and TRBJ1-2, reads DAMVIQNPRYQVTQFGKPVTLSCSQTLNHNVMYWYQQKSSQAPKLLFHYYDKDFNNEADTPDNFQSRRPNTSFCFLDIRSPGLGDTAMYLCATSSTGANYGYTFGSGTRLTVV.

The V call is TRBV4-2, the J call TRBJ2-2; 8 bases agree with TRBD1. The CDR3 extends over 17 amino acids. Per germline, CDR1 LGHNA and CDR2 YNFKEQ. The J segment lost 5 bases and the V segment lost 1 base, leaving 9 bases of the junction unmatched. CDR3 sequence: CASSQGGRGPGTGELFF. In DNA, the CDR3 is TGTGCCAGCAGCCAAGGTGGCAGGGGGCCGGGTACCGGGGAGCTGTTTTTT.

V is TRBV7-3 and J is TRBJ2-7; 9 positions agree with TRBD1. The ends lost 3 bases at V and 6 bases at J; junction bases unmatched: 3. This CDR3 region has 13 residues. Germline loops: CDR1 SGHTA, CDR2 FQGTGA. CDR3 DNA: TGTGCCAGCAGCTTGACAGGGGGAAGCGAGCAGTACTTC. Translated: CASSLTGGSEQYF.